These T cell receptor beta chains were read from a single sample in a study of Ad26.COV2.S vaccination and SARS-CoV-2 variants. Libraries were prepared by immunoSEQ multiplex PCR; TCRdb keeps only in-frame clonotypes and omits some of them. The data contain 300,000 to 350,000 clones, just under 85% of them singletons. Sample: peripheral blood, taken in a trial of Ad26.COV2.S vaccine versus placebo. These receptor sequences come from a person between 18 and 60 years old who received the Ad26.COV2.S COVID-19 vaccine or a placebo. Each CDR3 is given with its conserved first and last residue. Fields, in order: V gene, clone size, J gene, CDR3 length, CDR3 protein. The listing skips clone size in some rows; elsewhere it reads once, few, many or a size class.

TRBV7-8	-	TRBJ2-2	16	CASSPTVSSNTGELFF
TRBV4-1	once	TRBJ1-3	13	CASSQDGLNTIYF
TRBV5-4	-	TRBJ2-6	15	CASSPRVSGANVLTF
TRBV5-1	-	TRBJ2-5	14	CASSSLRNQETQYF
TRBV19	-	TRBJ2-3	18	CASSIDRGPGKGGNTQYF
TRBV6-6	-	TRBJ1-1	13	CASTGGMNTEAFF
TRBV7-9	-	TRBJ1-1	13	CASSFTVNTEAFF
TRBV2	-	TRBJ2-7	14	CASNTDRGIYEQYF
TRBV3-1/TRBV3-2	-	TRBJ2-2	14	CASSQGAATGELFF
TRBV19	few	TRBJ2-5	14	CASSTGFRGETQYF
TRBV18	-	TRBJ2-3	13	CASSPPYTDTQYF
TRBV5-1	once	TRBJ1-4	13	CASSRDLNEKLFF
TRBV3-1/TRBV3-2	-	TRBJ2-5	15	CASSQNRQGTETQYF
TRBV5-1	-	TRBJ1-1	13	CASSLRTGEEAFF
TRBV28	-	TRBJ1-6	17	CASSGRGPSSYNSPLHF
TRBV5-6	-	TRBJ2-7	14	CASLRPGATYEQYF
TRBV14	-	TRBJ2-5	15	CASSRTSGVKETQYF
TRBV9	-	TRBJ2-5	15	CASSVSDSFPETQYF
TRBV3-1/TRBV3-2	-	TRBJ1-5	15	CASSPWTGSNQPQHF
TRBV2	-	TRBJ2-1	15	CASSERRGGINEQFF
TRBV7-9	-	TRBJ1-2	14	CASSRQGVYYGYTF
TRBV15	few	TRBJ1-2	14	CATSRGGQAPGYTF
TRBV5-1	-	TRBJ2-3	15	CASSSRTGVADTQYF
TRBV7-2	once	TRBJ2-7	14	CASSQAGASYEQYF
TRBV19	-	TRBJ2-2	13	CASRDRVGGELFF
TRBV5-4	once	TRBJ2-1	12	CASSWSPGIQFF
TRBV18	-	TRBJ2-5	17	CASSPASGGAGGETQYF
TRBV6-8	-	TRBJ2-7	14	CASSYSRRTYEQYF
TRBV5-1	once	TRBJ2-7	13	CASTPGLANEQYF
TRBV27	-	TRBJ2-7	13	CASSLKDTYEQYF
TRBV5-1	-	TRBJ1-3	16	CASSLGGPHSGNTIYF
TRBV11-1	-	TRBJ1-1	15	CASSLARGAPSQAFF
TRBV4-2	few	TRBJ2-4	19	CASSQGLEERGGSSFIQYF